This T cell receptor (beta chain) was captured in a study of tumor and adjacent non-tumor tissue in lung cancer. TCRbeta libraries were built with three rounds of nested PCR, modified from ARM-PCR. TCRdb re-called the multiplex PCR reads with MiXCR, one entry per CDR3 protein. The sample lists 200,000 to 250,000 distinct CDR3 sequences, less than 80% seen once, with approximately 25% in the top ten. Study-level findings and limits: Significantly higher TCR diversity was found in tumor than normal lung.

Germline values: CDR1 SGHAT, CDR2 FQDESV (reference sequence). This CDR3 is built from 21 residues. RNA was extracted from bulk tissue without any cell sorting. With regard to this clonotype: What it binds is not known. The junction departs from the called germline gene at one end, perhaps through a read error.

The chain recombines TRBV11-1 with TRBJ2-1; 8 positions match TRBD1. Sequenced sample: lung tumor tissue. This sequence originates from a man between 60 and 75 years old with non-small cell lung cancer. CDR3 in amino acids: CASNLAWGRGLSRSSFNEQFF. CDR3 sequence (DNA): TGTGCTAGCAACTTAGCTTGGGGCAGGGGGCTTAGTCGAAGCTCCTTCAATGAGCAGTTCTTC.